This T cell receptor beta chain was observed in a study of cytomegalovirus exposure and HLA in healthy donors. Study conclusions and caveats: In a later analysis, compared with equally common non-associated chains, HLA-associated beta chains were more expanded.

PCR used 60 Vbeta primers and 13 Jbeta primers. Profiling relied on immunoSEQ multiplex PCR, and the TCRdb table lists in-frame clones only, not all of them. The sample lists about 160,000 clones, roughly 80% occurring once. For this clone: Its antigen is unidentified.

There are 14 residues in the CDR3. The germline CDR1 and CDR2 sequences are SGHVS and FQNEAQ. Trimming stripped 0 bases from V and 0 bases from J, with 6 bases between. The specimen sequenced was PBMCs. The TCR was taken from a woman aged 25-40 years in good health and CMV-seropositive. This chain joins TRBV7-8 and TRBJ2-7; no reliable D call. CDR3 amino acids: CASSLAESSYEQYF. CDR3 DNA: TGTGCCAGCAGCTTAGCAGAGAGCTCCTACGAGCAGTACTTC.